This T cell receptor (beta chain) came from a study of regulatory T cells in long-lasting Graves disease (dated by TCRdb to the early 2020s). Context from the whole study: In the newly diagnosed Graves' disease group, patients had been taking antithyroid drugs for less than 3 months. Persistent Graves' disease patients were compared with newly diagnosed Graves' disease patients by peripheral blood TCR sequencing and RNA sequencing. The study was registered as a clinical trial and conducted in China. A total of around 35 samples were covered by TCR sequencing, comprising roughly 13 persistent and around 20 newly diagnosed Graves' disease patients.

This clonotype was seen at least ten times. Its antigen is still unknown. One base away there is no much larger clone; base qualities are not given. The time point label for this specimen denotes: newly diagnosed GD, antithyroid drugs for less than 3 months. RNA was extracted from PBMCs in TRIzol for both TCR sequencing and RNA sequencing. The diagnosis of Graves' disease was made according to American Thyroid Association guidelines. The patients came from an endocrinology department in Xi'an, China. Each patient gave around 9 milliliters of peripheral blood, collected in an EDTA anticoagulant tube. PBMCs were isolated by Ficoll Paque Plus density gradient separation without further T cell sorting. An Agilent 2100 Bioanalyzer and agarose gel were used to assess RNA quality, and a NanoDrop 2000 was used to measure RNA concentration. What the study reported, not specific to this receptor: The study examined only peripheral blood because the primary lesion, thyroid tissue, could not be accessed. Sequencing and analysis were limited to the TCR beta chain. Persistent disease showed preferential use of TRBV28, TRBJ1-2 and TRBJ2-5, whereas newly diagnosed disease favored TRBV20-1 and TRBJ2-1. Persistent patients shared more public clonotypes among themselves (fewer than 3,000) than newly diagnosed patients did (approximately 900). Persistent Graves' disease patients showed lower TCR Shannon entropy and fewer highly expanded clones than newly diagnosed patients, suggesting clonal expansion. The small sample size was acknowledged by the authors as a limitation that may reduce accuracy.

The library was built by means of multiplex PCR. This sample was sequenced with an Illumina HiSeq 4000. CDR3 regions were amplified by Arm-PCR with iRepertoire HTBI primers to construct TCR beta libraries. Before sequencing, the PCR products underwent gel purification. As for how the authors treated the data: Gene usage analysis of CDR3 amino acid clonotypes relied on the 60 or so TRBV and 15 or so TRBJ segments identified across samples. Filtered high-quality paired reads were merged into contigs using COPE and FqMerger. BLAST was used to align contigs to the IMGT TRBV, TRBD and TRBJ reference genes, and CDR3 was defined following IMGT. Highly expanded clones were defined as clonotypes with a frequency above 0.1%. Shannon entropy served as the measure of repertoire diversity, while the Gini coefficient captured V-J evenness. Public clonotypes were defined as clonotypes shared by more than one individual. The public sequencing data were trimmed at Q25 with fastp and processed into clonotypes with MiXCR by TCRdb, which kept only in-frame beta chains. Records with the same CDR3 protein are collapsed into one entry carrying the most frequent genes and DNA. TCRdb assigned the V and J calls; the authors' analysis was not used. A total of approximately 350,000 distinct CDR3 sequences appear in this sample, around 15% of them only once. Clones ranked in the top ten supply around 20% of the sample.

V lost 3 bases and J lost 1 base; the stretch between them is 9 bases long. From its cysteine to its phenylalanine, the CDR3 spans 13 amino acids. Only CDR3 DNA is held: 39 bases, read in frame from base 1. The germline V gene (reference sequence) specifies DFQATT as CDR1 and SNEGSKA as CDR2. This sample was also put to use in a study of T cells in Graves' hyperthyroidism and ophthalmopathy. The second study, in turn, reports: Graves' hyperthyroidism was defined as stable when no progression to ophthalmopathy occurred over 18 months of follow-up. Hyperthyroidism patients were newly diagnosed, had a disease duration of under 2 months, and were aged 18 to 65 years. Any patient with an uncontrolled infection, another autoimmune disease, pregnancy or lactation was excluded. Diagnoses were based on clinical symptoms, serum thyroxine and TRAb, thyroid ultrasound and orbital computed tomography. For the first round of RT-PCR on the TCR CDR3, the HTBI primer set was used together with the Qiagen OneStep RT-PCR kit. Most expanded thyroid clonotypes (frequency above 0.001) were also detected in blood, suggesting blood repertoires may reflect thyroid immune responses. A 13 V-J signature model separated ophthalmopathy from stable hyperthyroidism, with 87.88% sensitivity and approximately 81% specificity in cross-validation and 80%/75% in testing. In validation, the model predicted progression to ophthalmopathy with 55% to 71% sensitivity and approximately 72% specificity, a median of 6.5 months before onset. TCR V-J signatures able to tell the groups apart were searched for in a discovery cohort of 100 patients, of whom around 42 had Graves' ophthalmopathy and under 65 had stable Graves' hyperthyroidism. Whether ophthalmopathy could be predicted prospectively was tested in an independent validation cohort made up of about 20 hyperthyroidism patients plus 17 patients who later progressed to ophthalmopathy. For training and testing, the 95 to 100 patients in the discovery cohort were randomly divided in a 7:3 ratio. Thyroid tissue and blood T-cell repertoires from six Graves' hyperthyroidism patients were also compared in the study. After sampling, hyperthyroidism patients received methimazole starting at 30 mg daily, and ophthalmopathy patients received high-dose intravenous methylprednisolone. A second multiplex PCR round built the libraries, followed by size selection and purification. Paired-end sequencing of the libraries was performed with 100 bp reads on an Illumina HiSeq2000. SOAPnuke was used to process the raw data, throwing out any read that contained adapters or uncalled bases, had a mean Phred below 15, or lacked an exact constant-primer or identifier match. High-quality paired reads were merged with COPE v1.2.5, and unique nucleotide sequences were defined as clonotypes. MiTCR v1.1 was used to align clonotypes to the IMGT TRBV, TRBD and TRBJ reference segments. Analysis was restricted to V-J combinations with a frequency above 0.0001, which covered over 98% of repertoires. The TCS score was defined as F50 (clonal expansion) divided by E x V (chaos), with BLOSUM62-based TCRdist calculated between CDR3 peptides within each V-J. Welch's t-statistics and random forest reduced roughly 500 V-J features to fewer than 15, which were used in a naive Bayes classifier (R e1071). Sample size was not statistically predetermined, and investigators were not blinded to group allocation. TCR Vbeta CDR3 sequencing of some 140 peripheral blood samples (roughly 41 ophthalmopathy, 75 or so hyperthyroidism and some 17 progressor patients) is reported in the paper.

The receptor was isolated from a woman under 30 with Graves disease. Donor details come from another sample of the same person, matched by shared clones. The sequencing here drew on peripheral blood mononuclear cells (PBMCs), taken at new diagnosis, from a patient treated with antithyroid drugs. The V and J segments used are TRBV20-1 and TRBJ1-2; TRBD1 is a weak D gene call, 5 bases matching. The nucleotide sequence is TGCAGTGCTAGGGACACTCTTAACTATGGCTACACCTTC. Translated, it reads CSARDTLNYGYTF.